What follows are 11 T cell receptor beta chains derived from one specimen sequenced in a study of CD8+ T cells in alopecia areata listed by TCRdb under 2018. The receptor library was made with the immunoSEQ multiplex PCR assay. RNA was extracted from all samples and reverse transcribed into cDNA as template for TCR sequencing. TCRdb re-hosts the immuneACCESS table, in-frame sequences only. Its copies lack some clones; in the studies checked, an unresolved V gene accounts for under half of them, and the cause for the rest is not known. For this sample there are 200,000 to 250,000 clones; about 64% appear just once. The ten most abundant clones make up more than 3.5% of the sample. What this sample's time point label stands for: roughly 27 days on oral tofacitinib. The sample's treatment or condition label, decoded: oral pan-JAK inhibitor, 5-10 mg twice daily. Sample: CD4+ T cells sorted from blood, taken at week 4, from a patient treated with tofacitinib. The receptors were gathered from a human donor with alopecia areata.

This chain links TRBV29-1 with TRBJ2-1; 9 bases fit TRBD2. The CDR3 length is 12 residues. CDR1 is SQVTM, CDR2 ANQGSEA, per germline. Trimming at V came to 6 bases and at J to 7 bases, leaving 4 bases not matched to a gene. The DNA for the CDR3 is TGCAGCGTACGGCTAGCGGGGAATGAGCAGTTCTTC. It translates to CSVRLAGNEQFF.

The chain employs TRBV4-2 and TRBJ1-5; tentative D call: TRBD1 (5 bases). Germline V CDR1 and CDR2: LGHNA, YNFKEQ. The CDR3 covers 15 residues. The V gene lost 0 bases and the J gene lost 4 bases, with 10 bases spanning the gap. DNA of the CDR3: TGTGCCAGCAGCCAAGATTCGGGACGGAATCAGCCCCAGCATTTT. Protein: CASSQDSGRNQPQHF.

This sequence joins TRBV27 and TRBJ2-5; D ambiguous. Trimming pared 6 bases from V and 1 base from J, leaving 3 bases between. This CDR3 spans 11 amino acids. Germline V CDR1 and CDR2: MNHEY, SMNVEV (reference sequence). CDR3: CASRGQETQYF. The CDR3 DNA reads as TGTGCCAGCAGGGGCCAAGAGACCCAGTACTTC.

The J gene is TRBJ2-3, the V gene TRBV7-2; 8 bases fit TRBD2. Germline loops: CDR1 SGHTA, CDR2 FQGNSA. Losses at the gene ends were 5 bases for V and 5 bases for J; bases not matched to a gene: 9. CDR3 length equals 15 residues. CDR3 nucleotide sequence: TGTGCCAGCAGCCCGAAGCGGGGGCCCGGAGATACGCAGTATTTT. It codes for CASSPKRGPGDTQYF.

CDR3 DNA sequence: TGTGCCAGCAGCTCCTCAGGTGTGGGGACCCAGTACTTC. Protein sequence: CASSSSGVGTQYF. The chain carries TRBV5-5 and TRBJ2-5, with D unclear. Germline-derived CDR1 and CDR2 are SGHKS and YYEKEE (reference sequence). V was cut by 3 bases and J by 7 bases, with 13 bases left in between. CDR3 size: 13 residues.

The J gene is TRBJ2-6, the V gene TRBV7-2; D remains ambiguous. There are 14 residues in the CDR3. Germline V gene lookup returns CDR1 SGHTA and CDR2 FQGNSA. V lost 5 bases and J 4 bases, leaving 9 bases between the germline ends. This CDR3 reads CASSPLVGANVLTF. As DNA, the CDR3 is TGTGCCAGCAGCCCCCTGGTAGGGGCCAACGTCCTGACTTTC. The full variable domain, its missing parts supplied by reference TRBV7-2 and TRBJ2-6, is GAGVSQSPSNKVTEKGKDVELRCDPISGHTALYWYRQSLGQGLEFLIYFQGNSAPDKSGLPSDRFSAERTGGSVSTLTIQRTQQEDSAVYLCASSPLVGANVLTFGAGSRLTVL.

The chain joins TRBV27 to TRBJ2-1; TRBD2 aligns across 11 bases. The CDR3 length is 15 residues. Germline V gene sequence: CDR1 MNHEY, CDR2 SMNVEV (reference sequence). Germline trimming cut 6 bases from V and 7 bases from J; bases unmatched to any gene: 8. In DNA, the CDR3 is TGTGCCAGCAGAGCAATAGCGGGGGGGACTAATGAGCAGTTCTTC. Its translation is CASRAIAGGTNEQFF.

The chain couples TRBV15 to TRBJ2-5; D possibly uses TRBD1 or TRBD2 (5 bases each). Looked up from germline, CDR1 is LNHNV and CDR2 is YYDKDF (reference sequence). Trimming cost V 2 bases and J 7 bases, with 20 bases left between them. CDR3 length equals 16 residues. CDR3 in DNA: TGTGCCACCAGCAGACCGACTGGGGACGTGTTGGTGACCCAGTACTTC. It encodes CATSRPTGDVLVTQYF.

This rearrangement joins TRBV19 to TRBJ1-1; a possible D gene is TRBD1 (6 bases). The ends were cut back, 5 bases at V and 6 bases at J, with 13 bases in the middle. This CDR3 has 13 amino acids. The V gene's germline CDR1 is LNHDA and CDR2 SQIVND (reference sequence). This CDR3 is CASSGKQGPEAFF. In nucleotides, the CDR3 is TGTGCCAGTAGTGGGAAACAGGGCCCTGAAGCTTTCTTT.

CDR3 DNA: TGTGCCAGCAGTTTAGGCCGGGGGGGAACCTACGAGCAGTACTTC. It is translated as CASSLGRGGTYEQYF. The V and J genes are TRBV6-5 and TRBJ2-7; 8 bases are a match to TRBD2. Germline V gives CDR1 MNHEY, CDR2 SVGAGI. This CDR3 has 15 amino acids. V dropped 4 bases and J dropped 2; count of bases not matched to a gene: 7.

V usage is TRBV5-5 and J usage is TRBJ2-3; 8 bases agree with TRBD2. This CDR3 region has 15 residues. The V and J ends lost 0 bases and 4 bases, in that order; junction bases with no gene match: 4. CDR1 is SGHKS and CDR2 is YYEKEE in the germline V gene (reference sequence). The chain's CDR3 is CASSLGRGAADTQYF. CDR3 nucleotide sequence: TGTGCCAGCAGCTTGGGGCGGGGGGCGGCAGATACGCAGTATTTT.